This TCR beta chain is from a study of tissue T cells after allogeneic stem cell transplantation. Germline loops: CDR1 GFQATS, CDR2 STVNSAI. The length of the CDR3 is 14 residues. V lost 0 bases, J lost 0 bases, and 6 bases lay in between. This clone was picked up a small number of times. Its matching antigen is unknown. Genes and germline come from the mouse. The read ends 1 residue early relative to the CDR3; the germline J gene fills the gap. The study's findings and limits: The study did not identify alloreactive or antigen-specific tissue TCRs, and some clones might be persisting host cells. Within patients, tissue anatomy strongly shaped TCR repertoire composition. Only a limited share of tissue TCRs appeared in blood or spleen.

TCRdb's copy holds only in-frame clones and misses some; the assay was immunoSEQ multiplex PCR. The profile shows fewer than 5,500 clones, around 32% of them singletons. Time point meaning: mouse harvest day 14 after allogeneic transplant. Each mouse received 10^7 T-cell-depleted marrow cells plus 10^6 splenic CD5+ T cells by tail vein. B6 (H2b) cells into BALB/c (H2d) mice; tissues taken at day 7 or 14. The sample taken for sequencing was skin. The clonotype comes from a female BALB/c mouse given C57BL/6 T cells with graft-versus-host disease after an allogeneic hematopoietic cell transplant. The rearrangement uses TRBV20 and TRBJ1-3; D uncertain. This chain's CDR3 is CGARDGVSGNTLYF. The sequenced CDR3 bases are TGTGGTGCTAGGGATGGGGTTTCTGGAAATACGCTCTAT.